This T cell receptor beta chain was obtained from a study of blood T cell repertoires in COVID-19. In its sample, this clone was seen a few times. V was shortened by 4 bases and J by 6 bases, with 16 bases between the two germline ends. Germline CDR1 reads SEHNR; CDR2 reads FQNEAQ (reference sequence). The CDR3 contains 15 residues. Original handling: Amplifying reference gene primers gave estimates of nucleated cell counts. Assay: immunoSEQ multiplex PCR; the TCRdb copy retains only in-frame clones and omits some. V, J and clone size are taken as reported in that table, and D and trimming were inferred from the DNA itself. This sample has roughly 150,000 clones; approximately 80% occur once, and the top ten carry roughly 8%.

This sequence joins TRBV7-9 and TRBJ2-1; maybe TRBD2 (7 bases). Sequencing was performed on PBMCs or T cells enriched from blood (not recorded which). The receptor's source is a woman in her 50s who had recovered from COVID-19. CDR3 residues: CASSYGAGAPNEQFF. CDR3 sequence (DNA): TGTGCCAGCAGCTACGGGGCGGGGGCCCCCAATGAGCAGTTCTTC.